This is a list of T cell receptor beta chains from one sample in a study of identical twins. TCRdb analysed the 5' RACE reads with MiXCR anew, one entry per CDR3 protein. The profile covers a few hundred thousand distinct CDR3 sequences, with approximately 10% appearing a single time and around 8.6% taken by the ten largest. What was sequenced was naive T cells sorted from blood. Receptor source: a woman between 50 and 59 years old in good health. Both conserved end residues are part of each CDR3. D genes are given only for firm matches. Where a row states a size, it is once, few, many or the class of an expanded clone; other rows omit it.

d_call j_call v_call clone_size cdr3_aa cdr3_nt
- TRBJ2-5 TRBV2 - CASEEAGEQETQYF TGTGCCAGCGAGGAGGCAGGAGAACAAGAGACCCAGTACTTC
TRBD1 TRBJ2-3 TRBV4-1 - CASSQRGAGQGGDTQYF TGCGCCAGCAGCCAACGGGGCGCAGGACAGGGAGGAGATACGCAGTATTTT
TRBD2 TRBJ2-2 TRBV6-5 few CASSYRGLANSGELFF TGTGCCAGCAGTTACAGAGGACTAGCAAATTCCGGGGAGCTGTTTTTT
- TRBJ2-5 TRBV4-1 few CASSRTSSAETQYF TGCGCCAGCAGCCGAACGTCTTCCGCGGAGACCCAGTACTTC
- TRBJ2-1 TRBV5-5 few CASIRVGGVLYGEQFF TGTGCCAGCATCAGGGTGGGAGGTGTCCTTTACGGTGAGCAGTTCTTC
TRBD2 TRBJ2-1 TRBV10-2 - CASMERGYNEQFF TGCGCCAGCATGGAGCGGGGGTACAATGAGCAGTTCTTC
- TRBJ2-1 TRBV28 - CASSPRGASARHSYNEQFF TGTGCCAGCAGCCCGCGCGGGGCTAGCGCGCGACACTCCTACAATGAGCAGTTCTTC
TRBD2 TRBJ2-2 TRBV7-9 many CASSPSTGLAGVTGELFF TGTGCCAGCAGCCCTAGCACCGGACTAGCGGGAGTCACCGGGGAGCTGTTTTTT
- TRBJ2-1 TRBV20-1 - CSAAASSYNEQFF TGCAGTGCGGCTGCTAGCTCCTACAATGAGCAGTTCTTC
- TRBJ2-1 TRBV12-3/TRBV12-4 many CASSLQLRGGYNEQFF TGTGCCAGCAGTCTACAACTGAGGGGGGGGTACAATGAGCAGTTCTTC
- TRBJ2-3 TRBV5-1 - CASSAGDRISDTQYF TGCGCCAGCAGCGCGGGAGACAGGATCTCAGATACGCAGTATTTT
TRBD2 TRBJ2-5 TRBV10-3 - CAISESGTTRETQYF TGTGCCATCAGTGAGTCCGGGACTACCCGGGAGACCCAGTACTTC
- TRBJ1-2 TRBV20-1 - CSAIENRQYTF TGCAGTGCCATCGAAAACCGACAGTACACCTTC
- TRBJ2-3 TRBV20-1 many CSARSEGIEDTQYF TGCAGTGCTAGGAGTGAGGGGATAGAAGATACGCAGTATTTT
- TRBJ2-7 TRBV7-3 - CASSLGLRTYEQYF TGTGCCAGCAGCCTGGGGTTGCGGACCTACGAGCAGTACTTC
- TRBJ1-6 TRBV9 - CASSARGGAGSSPLHF TGTGCCAGCAGCGCCCGGGGAGGGGCTGGGAGTTCACCCCTCCACTTT
- TRBJ2-4 TRBV27 few CASSLGWQGGDIQYF TGTGCCAGCAGTTTAGGTTGGCAGGGTGGGGACATTCAGTACTTC
- TRBJ1-6 TRBV6-5 few CASRGTANNSPLHF TGTGCCAGCAGGGGGACCGCTAATAATTCACCCCTCCACTTT
- TRBJ1-1 TRBV7-9 - CASSTGNEAFF TGTGCCAGCAGCACGGGGAATGAAGCTTTCTTT
TRBD2 TRBJ2-1 TRBV20-1 - CSASWGLTSGEQFF TGCAGTGCTAGTTGGGGCCTAACTAGCGGTGAGCAGTTCTTC
- TRBJ1-1 TRBV29-1 many CSVEGTINTEAFF TGCAGCGTTGAGGGGACCATAAACACTGAAGCTTTCTTT
TRBD1 TRBJ2-5 TRBV14 - CASRTAGGETQYF TGTGCCAGCCGGACTGCAGGGGGAGAGACCCAGTACTTC
- TRBJ1-3 TRBV7-2 few CASSFPGIGNTIYF TGTGCCAGCAGCTTTCCGGGCATCGGGAACACCATATATTTT
- TRBJ1-2 TRBV2 few CASRETEANYGYTF TGTGCCAGCAGGGAGACAGAGGCTAACTATGGCTACACCTTC
- TRBJ2-1 TRBV7-6 few CASSSYRGPEQFF TGTGCCAGCAGCTCCTACAGAGGACCCGAGCAGTTCTTC
- TRBJ2-1 TRBV24-1 few CATSRSSSYNEQFF TGTGCCACCAGTCGTTCGAGCTCCTACAATGAGCAGTTCTTC
- TRBJ2-3 TRBV6-5 many CASKIRRSSTDTQYF TGTGCCAGCAAAATTAGACGGTCCTCCACAGATACGCAGTATTTT
TRBD2 TRBJ2-1 TRBV15 - CATSRGVVGDEQFF TGTGCCACCAGCCGGGGGGTAGTAGGTGATGAGCAGTTCTTC
- TRBJ2-5 TRBV5-1 few CASSSPGLTETQYF TGCGCCAGCAGTTCCCCGGGGTTGACGGAGACCCAGTACTTC
- TRBJ2-3 TRBV7-2 few CASSPGVGGPSTDTQYF TGTGCCAGCAGCCCGGGGGTGGGCGGTCCCAGCACAGATACGCAGTATTTT
- TRBJ2-4 TRBV7-9 many CASSWENSYHDYF TGTGCCAGCAGCTGGGAGAATAGCTACCATGATTACTTC
TRBD1 TRBJ2-7 TRBV6-5 - CASSSPGTASPEQYF TGTGCCAGCAGTTCCCCCGGGACAGCTTCCCCCGAGCAGTACTTC
- TRBJ1-3 TRBV5-1 - CASSIIGLEGGNTIYF TGCGCCAGCAGCATAATAGGACTCGAAGGGGGAAACACCATATATTTT
- TRBJ2-2 TRBV7-8 few CASSGRRQPGSGELFF TGTGCCAGCAGCGGGAGGCGACAACCCGGGTCCGGGGAGCTGTTTTTT
- TRBJ2-5 TRBV12-3/TRBV12-4 many CASSPIGETQYF TGTGCCAGCAGTCCTATCGGGGAGACCCAGTACTTC
- TRBJ1-2 TRBV6-5 few CASSYSQKYGYTF TGTGCCAGCAGTTACTCCCAAAAGTATGGCTACACCTTC
- TRBJ1-1 TRBV19 - CASSIVAGDTEAFF TGTGCCAGTAGTATAGTGGCCGGGGACACTGAAGCTTTCTTT
TRBD2 TRBJ2-3 TRBV19 few CASSIPTSGMPLSSTDTQYF TGTGCCAGTAGTATCCCGACTAGCGGGATGCCACTGTCTAGCACAGATACGCAGTATTTT